One sample yielded the 21 T cell receptor beta chains listed below, sequenced in a study of CD8 T cells in Susac syndrome (dated by TCRdb to about 2019). The library relied on the immunoSEQ multiplex PCR assay. RNA was extracted using the RNeasy kit, and roughly 0.5 to 1 ug of the RNA was reverse transcribed with random hexamers. The raw public data were reprocessed by TCRdb itself: fastp quality trimming at Q25, MiXCR clonotype calling, in-frame beta chains only. A single entry per CDR3 protein holds the most common genes and DNA from its merged rows. A total of 150,000 to 250,000 distinct CDR3 sequences appear in this sample, over 90% of them only once. Clones ranked in the top ten supply roughly 0.088% of the sample. Sequencing used CD4+ T cells from PBMCs. These receptors came from a human donor with multiple sclerosis.

This sequence joins TRBV9 and TRBJ1-6, with D tentatively TRBD1 (5 bases). Germline V gene sequence: CDR1 SGDLS, CDR2 YYNGEE. The CDR3 has 19 residues. V gave up 4 bases and J gave up 1 base, with 21 bases separating them. The CDR3 DNA sequence: TGTGCCAGCAGCCCCCGCGGGGGGAGTTCAAAGTCCTATAATTCACCCCTCCACTTT. Translation: CASSPRGGSSKSYNSPLHF.

The rearrangement joins TRBV24-1 to TRBJ2-7; 7 nucleotides agree with TRBD1. The V segment lost 2 bases and the J segment 6 bases; nucleotides outside the gene matches: 3. CDR3 length equals 13 residues. CDR1 is KGHDR, CDR2 SFDVKD, per germline. CDR3 nucleotide sequence: TGTGCCACCAGTGATTCGACAGGGAGCGAGCAGTACTTC. Its protein is CATSDSTGSEQYF.

J is TRBJ2-5 and V is TRBV24-1; 10 bases agree with TRBD1. Trimming cost V 3 bases and J 6 bases; bases outside gene matches: 9. The CDR3 has 16 amino acids. Germline CDR1 reads KGHDR; CDR2 reads SFDVKD. The CDR3 sequence: CATSDPEDRGMKTQYF. For the CDR3, the DNA is TGTGCCACCAGTGATCCCGAGGACAGGGGGATGAAGACCCAGTACTTC.

The chain carries TRBV3-1 and TRBJ2-7, with 7 bases lining up with TRBD1. CDR1 is LGHDT and CDR2 is YNNKEL in the germline V gene (reference sequence). The V segment lost 4 bases and the J segment 2 bases; nucleotides outside the gene matches: 5. The CDR3 is made up of 14 amino acids. CDR3 nucleotides: TGTGCCAGCAGCCCGCGAGGGGGCCCCTACGAGCAGTACTTC. Its protein product is CASSPRGGPYEQYF.

This chain links TRBV3-1 with TRBJ1-6; D gene uncertain. The germline V gene has CDR1 LGHDT and CDR2 YNNKEL (reference sequence). The CDR3 contains 15 residues. V lost 0 bases and J lost 7, with 10 bases in between. This chain's CDR3 is CASSQDYTGNSPLHF. The DNA of the CDR3 is TGTGCCAGCAGCCAAGATTATACGGGAAATTCACCCCTCCACTTT. Drawing the rest from reference TRBV3-1 and TRBJ1-6, the complete variable domain is DTAVSQTPKYLVTQMGNDKSIKCEQNLGHDTMYWYKQDSKKFLKIMFSYNNKELIINETVPNRFSPKSPDKAHLNLHINSLELGDSAVYFCASSQDYTGNSPLHFGNGTRLTVT.

This clonotype was detected once. V is TRBV4-1 and J is TRBJ2-1, with a weak D call TRBD2 (6 bases). Germline CDR1 is MGHRA and CDR2 is YSYEKL. The CDR3 loop spans 16 amino acids. Trimming removed 1 base at V and 5 bases at J, with 15 bases between. CDR3 nucleotide sequence: TGCGCCAGCAGCCAAGGTGGAGCGGGTACCCACAATGAGCAGTTCTTC. Translation: CASSQGGAGTHNEQFF.

V usage is TRBV4-2 and J usage is TRBJ2-5; either TRBD1 or TRBD2 may supply D (5 bases each). The CDR3 has 13 residues. Trimming left V 1 base short and J 5 bases short, with 8 bases between. The germline V gene encodes CDR1 LGHNA and CDR2 YNFKEQ. The CDR3 region is CASSQGGSETQYF. CDR3 sequence (DNA): TGTGCCAGCAGCCAAGGGGGGAGCGAGACCCAGTACTTC.

The chain employs TRBV12-5 and TRBJ1-2, with TRBD1 as a possible D gene (5 bases). V dropped 6 bases and J dropped 1 base, with 12 bases sitting between them. Germline CDR1 and CDR2: LGHNT and FRNRAP. CDR3 size: 14 residues. CDR3 sequence (DNA): TGTGCTAGTGGGAGAGGGGACCATAACTATGGCTACACCTTC. Translation: CASGRGDHNYGYTF.

This chain joins TRBV15 and TRBJ2-3; D unresolved. Germline CDR1 reads LNHNV; CDR2 reads YYDKDF (reference sequence). The CDR3 totals 14 residues. V was clipped by 3 bases and J by 5 bases, with 12 bases between them. The CDR3 DNA reads as TGTGCCACCAGCAGCGGTTTATCGGGAGATACGCAGTATTTT. Its protein product is CATSSGLSGDTQYF.

V gene TRBV27 combines with J gene TRBJ2-1; D is possibly TRBD1 (5 bases). Germline lookup yields CDR1 MNHEY and CDR2 SMNVEV (reference sequence). The CDR3 totals 13 residues. Between the trimmed V and J ends, which lost 2 bases and 8 bases, there was a span of 10 bases. CDR3 residues: CASSLRWGDEQFF. As DNA, the CDR3 is TGTGCCAGCAGTTTAAGGTGGGGCGATGAGCAGTTCTTC.

The chain is built from TRBV29-1 and TRBJ2-5, with TRBD1 matching over 7 bases. Trimming took 1 base from V and 5 from J; bases not matched to a gene: 10. This CDR3 region has 15 residues. In germline, CDR1 is SQVTM, CDR2 ANQGSEA. This CDR3 reads CSVEGGGGGRETQYF. CDR3 DNA: TGCAGCGTTGAAGGAGGGGGCGGAGGCCGGGAGACCCAGTACTTC.

This chain connects TRBV27 to TRBJ2-4, with TRBD2 as a possible D gene (6 bases). Germline V CDR1 and CDR2: MNHEY, SMNVEV (reference sequence). V lost 7 bases and J lost 0, with 16 bases in between. The CDR3 covers 16 residues. Written as DNA, the CDR3 is TGTGCCAGCACTCCGGGGACTTGGTTAGCCAAAAACATTCAGTACTTC. Translating it yields CASTPGTWLAKNIQYF.

The chain links TRBV20-1 to TRBJ1-2; D unresolved. With 5 bases removed from V and 5 bases from J, the gap between germline ends came to 18 bases. CDR3 length equals 14 residues. Germline V gene sequence: CDR1 DFQATT, CDR2 SNEGSKA (reference sequence). Here the CDR3 reads CSAATTGITYGYTF. CDR3 DNA sequence: TGCAGTGCTGCAACGACGGGCATCACGTATGGCTACACCTTC.

The chain combines TRBV3-1 with TRBJ2-1; D is unresolved. Germline assignment: CDR1 LGHDT and CDR2 YNNKEL (reference sequence). The V gene lost 1 base and the J gene lost 6 bases, with 4 bases spanning the gap. The CDR3 contains 12 residues. The CDR3 is CASSQVVNEQFF. The DNA for the CDR3 is TGTGCCAGCAGCCAAGTTGTCAATGAGCAGTTCTTC.

This clonotype turned up a few times. V is TRBV30 and J is TRBJ2-6, with TRBD2 as a possible D gene (5 bases). This CDR3 contains 15 residues. With 5 bases removed from V and 2 bases from J, the gap between germline ends came to 13 bases. Germline CDR1 is GTSNPN and CDR2 is SVGIG (reference sequence). The CDR3 region is CAWLGPEAGANVLTF. As DNA, the CDR3 is TGTGCCTGGCTCGGACCGGAGGCTGGGGCCAACGTCCTGACTTTC.

The chain has TRBV3-1 and TRBJ1-1, with D uncertain. Trimming left V 4 bases short and J 1 base short, with 16 bases between. CDR3 length: 16 amino acids. Germline-derived CDR1 and CDR2 are LGHDT and YNNKEL (reference sequence). The chain's CDR3 is CASSPDGWSRNTEAFF. The CDR3, as DNA: TGTGCCAGCAGCCCGGACGGGTGGTCGAGGAACACTGAAGCTTTCTTT.

The DNA of the CDR3 is TGTGCCAGCAGCCTCAAGGGAGGGAGAGGCTCACCCCTCCACTTT. The encoded protein is CASSLKGGRGSPLHF. The rearrangement links TRBV9 to TRBJ1-6; the D is unclear. CDR1 and CDR2 (germline): SGDLS, YYNGEE. Trimming pared 4 bases from V and 10 bases from J, leaving 18 bases between. The CDR3 extends over 15 amino acids.

The chain uses TRBV2 and TRBJ2-3; D is unclear. The CDR3 sequence is 10 residues long. Germline CDR1 reads SNHLY; CDR2 reads FYNNEI. The V gene lost 6 bases and the J gene lost 8 bases, with 6 bases spanning the gap. This CDR3 is CASSDTTQYF. CDR3 nucleotides: TGTGCCAGCAGCGATACTACGCAGTATTTT.

The chain has TRBV12-3 or TRBV12-4 and TRBJ2-7; D remains unclear. V was trimmed by 2 bases and J by 6 bases, leaving 11 bases between them. The CDR3 totals 13 residues. This chain's CDR3 is CASSLSAALEQYF. CDR3 sequence (DNA): TGTGCCAGCAGTTTATCGGCAGCCCTCGAGCAGTACTTC.

The CDR3 is CASSQSGVEAFF. As DNA, the CDR3 is TGTGCCAGCAGCCAATCCGGTGTTGAAGCTTTCTTT. J is TRBJ1-1 and V is TRBV16; D gene ambiguous. The ends were cut back, 0 bases at V and 7 bases at J, with 6 bases in the middle. There are 12 residues in the CDR3. Germline V gene data show CDR1 as KGHSY and CDR2 as FQNENV.

The genes are TRBV4-1 and TRBJ2-1, with 13 nucleotides matching TRBD2. The CDR3 covers 15 residues. Unmatched junction bases numbered 5, after V lost 4 bases and J lost 8 bases. The germline V gene has CDR1 MGHRA and CDR2 YSYEKL. The CDR3: CASSLGLAGVDEQFF. The CDR3 nucleotides are TGCGCCAGCAGCCTCGGACTAGCGGGAGTCGATGAGCAGTTCTTC.